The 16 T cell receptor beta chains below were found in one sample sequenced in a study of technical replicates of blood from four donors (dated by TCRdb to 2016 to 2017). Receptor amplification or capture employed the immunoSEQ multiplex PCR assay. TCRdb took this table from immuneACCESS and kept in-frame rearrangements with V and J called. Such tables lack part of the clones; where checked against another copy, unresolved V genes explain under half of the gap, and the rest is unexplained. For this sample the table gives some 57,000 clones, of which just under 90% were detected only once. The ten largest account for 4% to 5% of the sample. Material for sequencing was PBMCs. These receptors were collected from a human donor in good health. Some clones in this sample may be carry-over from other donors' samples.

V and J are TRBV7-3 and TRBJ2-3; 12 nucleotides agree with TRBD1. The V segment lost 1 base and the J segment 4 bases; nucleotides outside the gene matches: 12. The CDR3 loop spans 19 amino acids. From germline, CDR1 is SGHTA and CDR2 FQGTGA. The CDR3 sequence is CASSLNSGTGGARADTQYF. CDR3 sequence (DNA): TGTGCCAGCAGCTTAAACTCCGGGACAGGGGGCGCGAGGGCAGATACGCAGTATTTT.

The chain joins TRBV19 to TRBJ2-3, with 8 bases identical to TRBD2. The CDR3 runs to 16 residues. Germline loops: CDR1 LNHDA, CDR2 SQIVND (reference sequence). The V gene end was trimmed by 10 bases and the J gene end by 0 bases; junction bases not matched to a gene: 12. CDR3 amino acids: CATRYWASGSTDTQYF. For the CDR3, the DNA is TGTGCCACCCGGTATTGGGCTAGCGGGAGCACAGATACGCAGTATTTT.

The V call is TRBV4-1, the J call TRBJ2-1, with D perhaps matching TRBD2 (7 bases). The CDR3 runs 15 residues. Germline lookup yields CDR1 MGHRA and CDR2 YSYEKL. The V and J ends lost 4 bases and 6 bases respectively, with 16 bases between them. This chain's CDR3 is CASSPAGEGGNEQFF. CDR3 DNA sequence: TGCGCCAGCAGCCCGGCGGGAGAGGGGGGCAATGAGCAGTTCTTC.

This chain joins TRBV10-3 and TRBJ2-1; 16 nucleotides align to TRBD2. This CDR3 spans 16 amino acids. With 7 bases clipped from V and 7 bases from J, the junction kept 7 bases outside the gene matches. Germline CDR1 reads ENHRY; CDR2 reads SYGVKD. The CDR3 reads CAIMGGLAGGANEQFF. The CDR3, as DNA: TGTGCCATCATGGGGGGACTAGCGGGAGGGGCGAATGAGCAGTTCTTC.

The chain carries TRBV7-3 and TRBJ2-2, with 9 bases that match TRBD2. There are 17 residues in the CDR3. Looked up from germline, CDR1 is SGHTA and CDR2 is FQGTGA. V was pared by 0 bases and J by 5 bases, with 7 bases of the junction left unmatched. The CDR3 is CASSLTSGGPRTGELFF. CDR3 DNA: TGTGCCAGCAGCTTAACTAGCGGGGGCCCTAGGACCGGGGAGCTGTTTTTT.

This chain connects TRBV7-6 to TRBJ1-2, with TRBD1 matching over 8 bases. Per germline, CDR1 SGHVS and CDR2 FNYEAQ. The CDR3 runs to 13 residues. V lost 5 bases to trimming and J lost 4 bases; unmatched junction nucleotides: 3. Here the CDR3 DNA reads TGTGCCAGCAGCGTTGACAGGGGCTATGGCTACACCTTC. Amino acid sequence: CASSVDRGYGYTF.

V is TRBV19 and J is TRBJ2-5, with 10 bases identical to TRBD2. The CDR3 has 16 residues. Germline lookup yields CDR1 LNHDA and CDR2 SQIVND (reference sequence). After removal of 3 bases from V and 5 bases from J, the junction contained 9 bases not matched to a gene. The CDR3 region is CASSIVSGRSRETQYF. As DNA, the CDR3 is TGTGCCAGTAGTATCGTTAGCGGGAGGTCGAGGGAGACCCAGTACTTC.

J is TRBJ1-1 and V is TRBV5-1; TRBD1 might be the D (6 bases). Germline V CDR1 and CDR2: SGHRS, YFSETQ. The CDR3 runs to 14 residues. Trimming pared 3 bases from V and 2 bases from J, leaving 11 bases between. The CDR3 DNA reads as TGCGCCAGCAGCTCCAGACAGGACAACACTGAAGCTTTCTTT. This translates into CASSSRQDNTEAFF.

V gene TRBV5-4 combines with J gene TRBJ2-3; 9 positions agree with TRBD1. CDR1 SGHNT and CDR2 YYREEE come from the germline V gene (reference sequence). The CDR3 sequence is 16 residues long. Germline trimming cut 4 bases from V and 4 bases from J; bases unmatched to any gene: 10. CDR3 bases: TGTGCCAGCAGCACAACCGGGACAGGGTTTTCAGATACGCAGTATTTT. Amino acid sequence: CASSTTGTGFSDTQYF.

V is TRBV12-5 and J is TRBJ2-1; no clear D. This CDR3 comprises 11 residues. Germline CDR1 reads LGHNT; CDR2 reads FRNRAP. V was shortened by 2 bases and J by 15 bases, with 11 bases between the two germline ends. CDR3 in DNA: TGTGCTAGTGGTTTGTTGTCTGAACTGTTCTTC. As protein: CASGLLSELFF.

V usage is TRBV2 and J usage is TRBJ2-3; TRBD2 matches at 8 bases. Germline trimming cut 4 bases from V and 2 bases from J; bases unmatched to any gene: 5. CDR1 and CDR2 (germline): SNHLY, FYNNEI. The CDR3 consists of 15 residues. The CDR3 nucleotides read TGTGCCAGCAGTGTAACTAGCGGCTACACAGATACGCAGTATTTT. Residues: CASSVTSGYTDTQYF. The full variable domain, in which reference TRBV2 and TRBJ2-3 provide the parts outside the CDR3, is EPEVTQTPSHQVTQMGQEVILRCVPISNHLYFYWYRQILGQKVEFLVSFYNNEISEKSEIFDDQFSVERPDGSNFTLKIRSTKLEDSAMYFCASSVTSGYTDTQYFGPGTRLTVL.

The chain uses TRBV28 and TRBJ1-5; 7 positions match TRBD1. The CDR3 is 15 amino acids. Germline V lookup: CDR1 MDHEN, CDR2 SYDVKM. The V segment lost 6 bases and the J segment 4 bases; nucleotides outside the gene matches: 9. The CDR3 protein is CASRIDRDGNQPQHF. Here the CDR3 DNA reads TGTGCCAGCAGAATTGACAGGGACGGAAATCAGCCCCAGCATTTT.

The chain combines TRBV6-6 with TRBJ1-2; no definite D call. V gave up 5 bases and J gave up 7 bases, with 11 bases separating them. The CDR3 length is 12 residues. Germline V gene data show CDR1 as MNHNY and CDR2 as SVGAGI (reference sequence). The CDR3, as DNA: TGTGCCAGCAGTCCAGAGAAGCGTGGCTACACCTTC. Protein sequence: CASSPEKRGYTF.

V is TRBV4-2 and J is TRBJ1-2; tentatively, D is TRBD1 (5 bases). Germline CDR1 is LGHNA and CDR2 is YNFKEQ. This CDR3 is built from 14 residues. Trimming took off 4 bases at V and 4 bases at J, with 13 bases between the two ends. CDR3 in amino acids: CASSPQQDLYGYTF. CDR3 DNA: TGTGCCAGCAGCCCTCAACAGGATCTCTATGGCTACACCTTC.

CDR3 sequence reads: CASSLGRSNQPQHF. In nucleotides, the CDR3 is TGTGCCAGCAGCTTAGGCAGGAGCAATCAGCCCCAGCATTTT. V gene TRBV13 combines with J gene TRBJ1-5; the D is unclear. CDR3 length: 14 residues. CDR1 and CDR2 (germline): PRHDT, FYEKMQ (reference sequence). The V and J ends lost 0 bases and 1 base respectively, with 4 bases between them.

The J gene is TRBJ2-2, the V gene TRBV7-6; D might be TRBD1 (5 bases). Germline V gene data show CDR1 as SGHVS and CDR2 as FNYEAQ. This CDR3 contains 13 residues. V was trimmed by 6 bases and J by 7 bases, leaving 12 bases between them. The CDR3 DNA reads TGTGCCAGCAGTCCTCAGGGTAGCGGGGAGCTGTTTTTT. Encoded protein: CASSPQGSGELFF.